The present T cell receptor (beta chain) was sequenced within a study of shared clonotypes between healthy human individuals. The table came from immunoSEQ multiplex PCR; TCRdb's copy has only in-frame clones and leaves some out. Among about 2.3 million clones listed, more than 85% were seen once. The V gene lost 3 bases and the J gene lost 8 bases, with 8 bases spanning the gap. The CDR3 sequence is 11 residues long. Germline V gives CDR1 MGHDK, CDR2 SYGVNS. Concerning this clone: The target antigen is unknown.

Study observations and caveats: Blood was the only sampled material, and tissue repertoires likely differ. Naive subsets generally had larger estimated richness than memory subsets.

Naive CD45RA+ and memory CD45RA-negative subsets were split from CD4+ cells. The V call is TRBV25-1, the J call TRBJ2-7, with D perhaps given as TRBD1 or TRBD2 (5 bases each). The TCR sequence derives from a man in his late teens or twenties in good health. Some clones in this sample may be carry-over from other donors' samples. The sample taken for sequencing was naive CD4+ T cells from PBMCs. Subset of the sample: CD45RA+ positively selected. The CDR3 reads CASSEVGQQYF. The CDR3 DNA follows: TGTGCCAGCAGTGAGGTGGGACAGCAGTACTTC.